The sequence of this T cell receptor beta chain was determined in a study of blood T cell repertoires in COVID-19. Study-level background: PBMCs, B-cell-depleted T cells, or T cells were the source of the cDNA or gDNA that made up the material.

In this sample, this clone turned up once. Libraries were prepared by immunoSEQ multiplex PCR; TCRdb keeps only in-frame clonotypes and omits some of them. The sample holds a few hundred thousand clones; about nine tenths are singletons and the top ten take about 10%. Trimming cost V 1 base and J 8 bases, with 11 bases left between them. The CDR3 sequence is 13 residues long. In terms of age and location, participants ranged from about 18 to 90 years and lived in about 25 US areas. The sequenced sample was PBMCs or T cells enriched from blood (not recorded which). This TCR derives from a woman aged 18-35 years who had recovered from COVID-19. This chain links TRBV12-3 or TRBV12-4 with TRBJ1-2; D might be TRBD1 (6 bases). The CDR3 DNA follows: TGTGCCAGCAGTTTAGGCCAGGGGAAAGGCTACACCTTC. It translates to CASSLGQGKGYTF.